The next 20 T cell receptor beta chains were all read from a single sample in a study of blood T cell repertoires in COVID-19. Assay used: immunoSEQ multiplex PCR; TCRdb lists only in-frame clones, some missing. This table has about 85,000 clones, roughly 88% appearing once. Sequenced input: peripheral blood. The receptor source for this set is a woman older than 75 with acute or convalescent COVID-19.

Here the CDR3 reads CASSLEGGASYEQYF. CDR3 DNA: TGTGCCAGCAGCTTAGAGGGGGGGGCCTCCTACGAGCAGTACTTC. The chain carries TRBV7-2 and TRBJ2-7, with D perhaps TRBD2 (7 bases). The CDR3 length is 15 residues. V gave up 1 base and J gave up 0 bases, with 10 bases separating them. The germline V gene has CDR1 SGHTA and CDR2 FQGNSA.

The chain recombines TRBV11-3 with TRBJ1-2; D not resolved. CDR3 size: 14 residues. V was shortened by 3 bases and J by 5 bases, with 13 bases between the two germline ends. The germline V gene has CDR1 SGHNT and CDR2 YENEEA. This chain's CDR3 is CASSLGSQGYGYTF. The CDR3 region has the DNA TGTGCCAGCAGCTTGGGCAGCCAAGGATATGGCTACACCTTC.

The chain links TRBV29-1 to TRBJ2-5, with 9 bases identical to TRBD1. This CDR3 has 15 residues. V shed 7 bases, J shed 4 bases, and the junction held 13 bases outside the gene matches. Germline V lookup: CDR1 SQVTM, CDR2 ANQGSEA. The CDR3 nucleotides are TGCAGCGCCCGACCGGGACAGGGTTCGGGAGAGACCCAGTACTTC. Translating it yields CSARPGQGSGETQYF.

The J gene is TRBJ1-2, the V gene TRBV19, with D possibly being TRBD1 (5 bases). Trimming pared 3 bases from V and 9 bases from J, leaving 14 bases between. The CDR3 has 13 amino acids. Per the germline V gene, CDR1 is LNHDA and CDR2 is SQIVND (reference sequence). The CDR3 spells CASSMGQGGSYTF. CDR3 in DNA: TGTGCCAGTAGTATGGGCCAGGGCGGGAGCTACACCTTC.

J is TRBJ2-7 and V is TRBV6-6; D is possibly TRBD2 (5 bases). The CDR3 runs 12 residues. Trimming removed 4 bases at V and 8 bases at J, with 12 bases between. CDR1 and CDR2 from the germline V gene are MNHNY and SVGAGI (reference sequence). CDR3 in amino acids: CASSSQTGKQYF. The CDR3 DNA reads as TGTGCCAGCAGTTCCCAAACCGGGAAGCAGTACTTC.

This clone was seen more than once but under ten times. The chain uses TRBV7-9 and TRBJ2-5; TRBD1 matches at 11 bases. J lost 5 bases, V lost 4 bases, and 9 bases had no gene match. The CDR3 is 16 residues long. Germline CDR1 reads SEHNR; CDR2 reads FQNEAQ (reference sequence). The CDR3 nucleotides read TGTGCCAGCAGCTCCTTGGACAGGGGGCTTTATGAGACCCAGTACTTC. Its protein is CASSSLDRGLYETQYF.

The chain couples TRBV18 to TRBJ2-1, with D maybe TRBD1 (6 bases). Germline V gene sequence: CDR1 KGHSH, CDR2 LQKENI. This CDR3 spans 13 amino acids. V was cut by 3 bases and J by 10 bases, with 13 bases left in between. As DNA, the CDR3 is TGTGCCAGCTCACCCGCACGAGACAGGGAGCAGTTCTTC. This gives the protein CASSPARDREQFF.

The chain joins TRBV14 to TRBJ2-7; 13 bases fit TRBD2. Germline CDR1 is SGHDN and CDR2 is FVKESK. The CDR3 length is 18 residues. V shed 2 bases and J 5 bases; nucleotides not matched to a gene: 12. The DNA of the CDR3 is TGTGCCAGCAGCCAATTGAGAGGACTAGCGGGAGTCAGCAACGAGCAGTACTTC. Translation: CASSQLRGLAGVSNEQYF.

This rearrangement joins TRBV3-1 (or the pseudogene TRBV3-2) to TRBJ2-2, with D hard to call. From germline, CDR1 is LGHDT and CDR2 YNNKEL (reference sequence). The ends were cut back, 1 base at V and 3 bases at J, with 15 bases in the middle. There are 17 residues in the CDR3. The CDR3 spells CASSQVAGRSDTGELFF. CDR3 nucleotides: TGTGCCAGCAGCCAAGTGGCAGGAAGGTCGGACACCGGGGAGCTGTTTTTT.

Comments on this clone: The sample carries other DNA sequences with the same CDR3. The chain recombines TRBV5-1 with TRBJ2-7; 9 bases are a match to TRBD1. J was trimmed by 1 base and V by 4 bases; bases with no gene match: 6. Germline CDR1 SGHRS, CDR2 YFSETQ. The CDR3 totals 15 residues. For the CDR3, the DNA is TGCGCCAGCAGCCCCGGGACAGGGATTTCCTACGAGCAGTACTTC. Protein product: CASSPGTGISYEQYF.

CDR3 sequence: CASSRGDLEAFF. For the CDR3, the DNA is TGTGCCAGTAGTAGGGGAGACCTTGAAGCTTTCTTT. J is TRBJ1-1 and V is TRBV19, with unresolved D. The V end lost 4 bases, the J end lost 7 bases, and 10 bases lay between the germline ends. From germline, CDR1 is LNHDA and CDR2 SQIVND (reference sequence). This CDR3 comprises 12 residues.

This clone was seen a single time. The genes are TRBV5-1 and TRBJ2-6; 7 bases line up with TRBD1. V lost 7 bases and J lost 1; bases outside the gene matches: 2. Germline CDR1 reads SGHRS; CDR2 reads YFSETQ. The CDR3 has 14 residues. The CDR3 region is CASGTVSGANVLTF. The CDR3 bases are TGCGCCAGCGGGACAGTGTCTGGGGCCAACGTCCTGACTTTC. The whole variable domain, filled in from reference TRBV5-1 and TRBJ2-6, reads KAGVTQTPRYLIKTRGQQVTLSCSPISGHRSVSWYQQTPGQGLQFLFEYFSETQRNKGNFPGRFSGRQFSNSRSEMNVSTLELGDSALYLCASGTVSGANVLTFGAGSRLTVL.

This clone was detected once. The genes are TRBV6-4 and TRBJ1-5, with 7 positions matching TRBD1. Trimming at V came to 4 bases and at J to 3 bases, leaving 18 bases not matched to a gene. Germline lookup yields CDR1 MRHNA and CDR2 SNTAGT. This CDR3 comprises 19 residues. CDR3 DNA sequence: TGTGCCAGCAGTGTAAGGGGGCAGAAGTTTTTCCCCATCAATCAGCCCCAGCATTTT. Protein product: CASSVRGQKFFPINQPQHF.

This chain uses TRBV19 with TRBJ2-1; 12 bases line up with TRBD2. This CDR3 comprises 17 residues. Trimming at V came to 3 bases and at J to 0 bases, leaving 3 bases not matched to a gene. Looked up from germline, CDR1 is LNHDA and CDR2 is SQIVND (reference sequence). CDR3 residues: CASSIGTSGFSYNEQFF. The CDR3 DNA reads TGTGCCAGTAGTATCGGGACTAGCGGGTTCTCCTACAATGAGCAGTTCTTC.

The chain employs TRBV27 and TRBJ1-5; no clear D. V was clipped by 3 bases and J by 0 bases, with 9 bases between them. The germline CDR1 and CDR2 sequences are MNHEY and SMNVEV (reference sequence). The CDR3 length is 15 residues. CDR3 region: CASSLARVSNQPQHF. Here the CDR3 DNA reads TGTGCCAGCAGTTTGGCTCGGGTTAGCAATCAGCCCCAGCATTTT.

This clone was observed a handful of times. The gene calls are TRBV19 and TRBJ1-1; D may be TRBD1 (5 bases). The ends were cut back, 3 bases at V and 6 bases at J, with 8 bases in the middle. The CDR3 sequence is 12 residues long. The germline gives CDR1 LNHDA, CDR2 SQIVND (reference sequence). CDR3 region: CASSIEGAEAFF. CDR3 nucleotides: TGTGCCAGTAGTATCGAAGGGGCTGAAGCTTTCTTT. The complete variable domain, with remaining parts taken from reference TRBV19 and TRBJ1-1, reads DGGITQSPKYLFRKEGQNVTLSCEQNLNHDAMYWYRQDPGQGLRLIYYSQIVNDFQKGDIAEGYSVSREKKESFPLTVTSAQKNPTAFYLCASSIEGAEAFFGQGTRLTVV.

As DNA, the CDR3 is TGTGCCAGCAGCGTAACTAGTGGTGAGCAGTTCTTC. Its protein is CASSVTSGEQFF. V usage is TRBV9 and J usage is TRBJ2-1, with D possibly being TRBD2 (5 bases). This CDR3 is 12 amino acids long. The V end lost 1 base, the J end lost 9 bases, and 8 bases lay between the germline ends. Germline loops: CDR1 SGDLS, CDR2 YYNGEE.

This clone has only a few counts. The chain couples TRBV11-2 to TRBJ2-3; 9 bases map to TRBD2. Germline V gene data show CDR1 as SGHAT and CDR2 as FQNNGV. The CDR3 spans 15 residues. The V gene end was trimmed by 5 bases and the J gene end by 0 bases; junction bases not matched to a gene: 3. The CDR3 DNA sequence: TGTGCCAGCAGCCAGACTAGCGGCAGCACAGATACGCAGTATTTT. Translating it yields CASSQTSGSTDTQYF.

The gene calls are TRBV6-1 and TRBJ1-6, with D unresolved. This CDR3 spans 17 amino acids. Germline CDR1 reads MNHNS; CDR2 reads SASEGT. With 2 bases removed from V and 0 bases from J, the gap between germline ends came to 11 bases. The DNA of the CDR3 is TGTGCCAGCAGTGAAATGAGGGCGGCCTCCTATAATTCACCCCTCCACTTT. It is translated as CASSEMRAASYNSPLHF.

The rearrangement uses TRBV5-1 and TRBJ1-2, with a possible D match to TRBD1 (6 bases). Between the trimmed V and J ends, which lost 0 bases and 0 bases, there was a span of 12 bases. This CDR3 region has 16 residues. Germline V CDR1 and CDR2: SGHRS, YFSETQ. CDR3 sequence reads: CASSLDRVGSNYGYTF. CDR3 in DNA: TGCGCCAGCAGCTTGGACAGGGTGGGGTCTAACTATGGCTACACCTTC. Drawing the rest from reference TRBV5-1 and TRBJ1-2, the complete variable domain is KAGVTQTPRYLIKTRGQQVTLSCSPISGHRSVSWYQQTPGQGLQFLFEYFSETQRNKGNFPGRFSGRQFSNSRSEMNVSTLELGDSALYLCASSLDRVGSNYGYTFGSGTRLTVV.